A single sample is the source of the 14 T cell receptor beta chains below, sequenced in a study of blood T cell repertoires in COVID-19. The data were produced by immunoSEQ multiplex PCR, yet TCRdb's version contains in-frame clones alone and is incomplete. The sample lists a few hundred thousand clones, around 88% occurring once. Source material: peripheral blood. The receptors were sampled from a woman in her forties or fifties with acute or convalescent COVID-19.

V is TRBV9 and J is TRBJ2-7; 8 bases line up with TRBD2. Germline V CDR1 and CDR2: SGDLS, YYNGEE. CDR3 length equals 16 residues. V trimming: 0 bases; J trimming: 0 bases; junction bases outside the gene matches: 5. CDR3 in amino acids: CASSVGLATSSYEQYF. In DNA, the CDR3 is TGTGCCAGCAGCGTAGGACTAGCGACGAGCTCCTACGAGCAGTACTTC.

Only a few counts were recorded for this clone. The V and J genes are TRBV18 and TRBJ1-4; D gene uncertain. The CDR3 extends over 16 amino acids. The ends were cut back, 4 bases at V and 0 bases at J, with 12 bases in the middle. Germline V gene data show CDR1 as KGHSH and CDR2 as LQKENI. CDR3 sequence: CASSQSALATNEKLFF. The DNA for the CDR3 is TGTGCCAGCTCACAAAGCGCGCTCGCAACTAATGAAAAACTGTTTTTT. Complete variable domain (other parts from reference TRBV18 and TRBJ1-4): NAGVMQNPRHLVRRRGQEARLRCSPMKGHSHVYWYRQLPEEGLKFMVYLQKENIIDESGMPKERFSAEFPKEGPSILRIQQVVRGDSAAYFCASSQSALATNEKLFFGSGTQLSVL.

The gene calls are TRBV6-5 and TRBJ1-5; tentatively, D is TRBD1 (5 bases). The length of the CDR3 is 15 residues. V shed 5 bases and J shed 3 bases, with 14 bases lying between them. CDR1 and CDR2 (germline): MNHEY, SVGAGI. The CDR3 spells CASSLTGTHNQPQHF. CDR3 sequence (DNA): TGTGCCAGCAGTCTTACCGGGACTCACAATCAGCCCCAGCATTTT.

CDR3 protein: CASSLSYWGLFHNEQFF. CDR3 nucleotides: TGTGCCAGCAGTTTATCGTATTGGGGACTATTTCACAATGAGCAGTTCTTC. The chain couples TRBV27 to TRBJ2-1, with 7 positions matching TRBD2. V was clipped by 0 bases and J by 5 bases; unmatched bases: 10. CDR1 is MNHEY and CDR2 is SMNVEV in the germline V gene (reference sequence). The CDR3 is made up of 17 amino acids.

This sequence joins TRBV4-3 and TRBJ2-1; TRBD2 matches 8 bases. Per germline, CDR1 LGHNA and CDR2 YSLEER. This CDR3 region has 19 residues. V gave up 0 bases and J gave up 0 bases; unmatched junction bases: 10. The CDR3 is CASSQDPVTSDSSYNEQFF. The CDR3 DNA sequence: TGCGCCAGCAGCCAAGATCCTGTGACTAGCGACAGCTCCTACAATGAGCAGTTCTTC.

The V and J genes are TRBV19 and TRBJ2-5, with D maybe TRBD1 (5 bases). CDR3 size: 13 residues. CDR1 is LNHDA, CDR2 SQIVND, per germline (reference sequence). V gave up 6 bases and J gave up 2 bases, with 10 bases separating them. CDR3 nucleotide sequence: TGTGCCAGTAGACAGACAGCTCAAGAGACCCAGTACTTC. Its translation: CASRQTAQETQYF.

The rearrangement joins TRBV4-2 to TRBJ1-4; weak D call: TRBD1 (6 bases). The germline gives CDR1 LGHNA, CDR2 YNFKEQ. There are 16 residues in the CDR3. Trimming shortened V by 3 bases and J by 6 bases, and 17 bases separated the two germline ends. This CDR3 reads CASSHVQGREDEKLFF. The CDR3 DNA follows: TGTGCCAGCAGCCATGTCCAGGGGAGGGAGGATGAAAAACTGTTTTTT.

The genes are TRBV29-1 and TRBJ1-1, with D unclear. Looked up from germline, CDR1 is SQVTM and CDR2 is ANQGSEA. The CDR3 has 12 amino acids. The V and J ends lost 4 bases and 0 bases respectively, with 6 bases between them. This CDR3 is CSVAQLNTEAFF. CDR3 in DNA: TGCAGCGTTGCACAGTTGAACACTGAAGCTTTCTTT.

The table lists this clone with a few counts. This rearrangement joins TRBV6-5 to TRBJ1-5; tentatively, D is TRBD1 (5 bases). Trimming removed 0 bases from V and 0 bases from J, with 9 bases in between. CDR3 length: 16 residues. Germline V gives CDR1 MNHEY, CDR2 SVGAGI. The CDR3: CASSYSPGVSNQPQHF. CDR3 coding DNA: TGTGCCAGCAGTTACTCACCGGGGGTTAGCAATCAGCCCCAGCATTTT.

V is TRBV7-2 and J is TRBJ2-4; 9 bases match TRBD1. The CDR3 covers 14 residues. V lost 5 bases and J lost 8; bases outside the gene matches: 7. Germline loops: CDR1 SGHTA, CDR2 FQGNSA. The CDR3 spells CASSLGTGRDIQYF. The CDR3, as DNA: TGTGCCAGCAGCCTAGGGACAGGGCGGGACATTCAGTACTTC.

The V and J genes are TRBV3-1 (or the pseudogene TRBV3-2) and TRBJ1-1; 8 bases are shared with TRBD1. The CDR3 consists of 15 residues. Per germline, CDR1 LGHDT and CDR2 YNNKEL (reference sequence). V trimming: 4 bases; J trimming: 0 bases; junction bases outside the gene matches: 4. CDR3 DNA sequence: TGTGCCAGCAGCCTCCGGACAGGGATGAACACTGAAGCTTTCTTT. Translated, it gives CASSLRTGMNTEAFF.

The chain is built from TRBV29-1 and TRBJ1-1; no clear D. Germline V gene lookup returns CDR1 SQVTM and CDR2 ANQGSEA. The CDR3 has 13 residues. Trimming stripped 6 bases from V and 0 bases from J, with 11 bases between. In nucleotides, the CDR3 is TGCAGCGTCGAAACGGGGATGAACACTGAAGCTTTCTTT. Protein: CSVETGMNTEAFF.

The chain is built from TRBV28 and TRBJ1-4; D remains unclear. V was cut by 3 bases and J by 3 bases, with 8 bases left in between. This CDR3 spans 14 amino acids. CDR1 is MDHEN, CDR2 SYDVKM, per germline. This chain's CDR3 is CASSFDISNEKLFF. The CDR3 nucleotides read TGTGCCAGCAGTTTTGACATTTCTAATGAAAAACTGTTTTTT.

The table lists this clone with a few counts. This chain joins TRBV18 and TRBJ1-6, with D tentatively TRBD1 (5 bases). Deletions cut 2 bases from V and 4 bases from J, with 15 bases between. The CDR3 is 17 amino acids. Germline values: CDR1 KGHSH, CDR2 LQKENI. The chain's CDR3 is CASSPTWGELYNSPLHF. For the CDR3, the DNA is TGTGCCAGCTCACCAACATGGGGGGAACTATATAATTCACCCCTCCACTTT.